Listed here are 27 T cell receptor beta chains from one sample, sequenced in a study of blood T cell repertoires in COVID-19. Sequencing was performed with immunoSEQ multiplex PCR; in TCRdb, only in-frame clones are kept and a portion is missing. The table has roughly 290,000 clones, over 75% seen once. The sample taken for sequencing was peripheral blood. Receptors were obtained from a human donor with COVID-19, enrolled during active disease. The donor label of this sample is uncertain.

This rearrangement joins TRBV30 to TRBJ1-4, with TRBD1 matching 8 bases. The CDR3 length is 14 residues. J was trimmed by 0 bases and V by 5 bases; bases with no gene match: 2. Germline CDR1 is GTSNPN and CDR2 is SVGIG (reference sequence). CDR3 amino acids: CAWATGATNEKLFF. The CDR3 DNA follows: TGTGCCTGGGCGACAGGGGCAACTAATGAAAAACTGTTTTTT.

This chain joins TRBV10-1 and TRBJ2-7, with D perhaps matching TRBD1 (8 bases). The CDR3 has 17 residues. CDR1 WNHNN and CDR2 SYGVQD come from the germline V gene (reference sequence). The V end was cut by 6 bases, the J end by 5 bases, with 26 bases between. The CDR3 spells CASSPPGQGGPRDEQYF. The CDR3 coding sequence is TGCGCCAGCAGCCCACCAGGACAGGGAGGGCCAAGGGACGAGCAGTACTTC.

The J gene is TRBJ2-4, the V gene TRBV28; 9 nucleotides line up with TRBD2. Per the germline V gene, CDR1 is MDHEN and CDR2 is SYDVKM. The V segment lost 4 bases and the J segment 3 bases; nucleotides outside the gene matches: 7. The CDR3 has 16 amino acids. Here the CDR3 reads CASSSSTSGYKNIQYF. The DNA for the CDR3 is TGTGCCAGCAGTTCGTCGACTAGCGGATACAAAAACATTCAGTACTTC.

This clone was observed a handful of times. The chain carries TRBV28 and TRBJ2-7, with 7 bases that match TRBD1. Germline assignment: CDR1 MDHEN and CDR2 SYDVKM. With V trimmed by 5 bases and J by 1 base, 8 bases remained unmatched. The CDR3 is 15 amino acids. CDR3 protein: CASSPTGARSYEQYF. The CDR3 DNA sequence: TGTGCCAGCAGTCCTACAGGGGCGCGGTCCTACGAGCAGTACTTC. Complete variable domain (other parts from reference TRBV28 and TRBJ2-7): DVKVTQSSRYLVKRTGEKVFLECVQDMDHENMFWYRQDPGLGLRLIYFSYDVKMKEKGDIPEGYSVSREKKERFSLILESASTNQTSMYLCASSPTGARSYEQYFGPGTRLTVT.

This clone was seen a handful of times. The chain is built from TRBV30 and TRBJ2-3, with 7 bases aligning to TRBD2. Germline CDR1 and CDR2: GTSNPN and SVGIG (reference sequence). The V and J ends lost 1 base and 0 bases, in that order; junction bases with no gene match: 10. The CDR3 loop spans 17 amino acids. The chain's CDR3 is CAWSDWGLIRSTDTQYF. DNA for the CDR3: TGTGCCTGGAGTGATTGGGGACTAATAAGAAGCACAGATACGCAGTATTTT.

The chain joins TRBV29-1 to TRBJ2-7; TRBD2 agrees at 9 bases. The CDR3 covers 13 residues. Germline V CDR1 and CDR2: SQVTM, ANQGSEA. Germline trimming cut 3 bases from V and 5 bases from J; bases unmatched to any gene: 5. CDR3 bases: TGCAGCGTTGAGCGCGGGGGGGGGAACGAGCAGTACTTC. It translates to CSVERGGGNEQYF.

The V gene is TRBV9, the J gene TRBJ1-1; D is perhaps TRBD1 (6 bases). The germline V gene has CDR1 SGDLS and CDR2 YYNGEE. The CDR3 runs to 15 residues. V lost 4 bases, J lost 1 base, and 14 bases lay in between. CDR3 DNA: TGTGCCAGCAGCCCCACCACGGACAGGAACACTGAAGCTTTCTTT. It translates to CASSPTTDRNTEAFF.

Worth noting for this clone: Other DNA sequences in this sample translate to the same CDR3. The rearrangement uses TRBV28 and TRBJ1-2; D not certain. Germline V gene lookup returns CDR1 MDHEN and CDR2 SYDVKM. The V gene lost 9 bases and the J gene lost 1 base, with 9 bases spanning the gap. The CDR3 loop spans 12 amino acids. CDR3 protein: CASSGGNYGYTF. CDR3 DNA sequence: TGTGCCAGTAGCGGCGGTAACTATGGCTACACCTTC.

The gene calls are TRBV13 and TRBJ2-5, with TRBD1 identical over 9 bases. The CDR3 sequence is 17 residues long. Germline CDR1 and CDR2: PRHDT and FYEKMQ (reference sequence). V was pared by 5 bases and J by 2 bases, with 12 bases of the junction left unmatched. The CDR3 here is CASSRAGTGSIQETQYF. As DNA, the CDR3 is TGTGCCAGCAGCCGAGCCGGGACAGGGTCGATTCAAGAGACCCAGTACTTC.

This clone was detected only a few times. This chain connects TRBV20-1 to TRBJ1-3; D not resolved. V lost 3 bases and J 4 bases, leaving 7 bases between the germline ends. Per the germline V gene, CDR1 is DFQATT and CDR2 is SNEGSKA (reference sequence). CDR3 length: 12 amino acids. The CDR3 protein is CSASRSGNTIYF. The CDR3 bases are TGCAGTGCTAGTCGGTCAGGAAACACCATATATTTT.

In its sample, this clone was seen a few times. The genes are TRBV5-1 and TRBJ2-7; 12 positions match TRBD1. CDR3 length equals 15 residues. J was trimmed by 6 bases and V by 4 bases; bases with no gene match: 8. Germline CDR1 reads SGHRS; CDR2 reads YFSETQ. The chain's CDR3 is CASSQGDRGLGEQYF. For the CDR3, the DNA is TGCGCCAGCAGCCAGGGGGACAGGGGGCTTGGCGAGCAGTACTTC. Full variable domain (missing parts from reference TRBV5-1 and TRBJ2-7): KAGVTQTPRYLIKTRGQQVTLSCSPISGHRSVSWYQQTPGQGLQFLFEYFSETQRNKGNFPGRFSGRQFSNSRSEMNVSTLELGDSALYLCASSQGDRGLGEQYFGPGTRLTVT.

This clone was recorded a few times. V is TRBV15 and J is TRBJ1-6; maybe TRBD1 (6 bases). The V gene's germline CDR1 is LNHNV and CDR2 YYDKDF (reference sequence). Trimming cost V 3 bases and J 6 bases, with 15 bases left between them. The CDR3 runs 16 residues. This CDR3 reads CATSRGARGANSPLHF. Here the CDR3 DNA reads TGTGCCACCAGCAGGGGGGCACGAGGAGCTAATTCACCCCTCCACTTT.

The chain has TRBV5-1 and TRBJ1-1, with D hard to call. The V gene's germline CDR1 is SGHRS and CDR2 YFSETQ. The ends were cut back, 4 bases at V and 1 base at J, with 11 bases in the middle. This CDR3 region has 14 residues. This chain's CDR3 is CASSLDTRNTEAFF. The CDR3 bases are TGCGCCAGCAGCCTTGACACACGGAACACTGAAGCTTTCTTT.

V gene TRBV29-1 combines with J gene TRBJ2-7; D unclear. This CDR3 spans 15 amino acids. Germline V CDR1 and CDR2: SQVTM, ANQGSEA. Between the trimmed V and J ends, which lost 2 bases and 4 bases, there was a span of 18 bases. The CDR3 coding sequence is TGCAGCGTTGAACTGGGCCCCCCAAAGGAATACGAGCAGTACTTC. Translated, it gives CSVELGPPKEYEQYF.

The CDR3 loop is CASSSDSGRSMKGELFF. Written as DNA, the CDR3 is TGCGCCAGCAGCTCAGATAGCGGGAGGTCCATGAAGGGGGAGCTGTTTTTT. The J gene is TRBJ2-2, the V gene TRBV5-1; 10 bases agree with TRBD2. The CDR3 is 17 residues long. Germline CDR1 and CDR2: SGHRS and YFSETQ. Trimming at V came to 3 bases and at J to 8 bases, leaving 13 bases not matched to a gene.

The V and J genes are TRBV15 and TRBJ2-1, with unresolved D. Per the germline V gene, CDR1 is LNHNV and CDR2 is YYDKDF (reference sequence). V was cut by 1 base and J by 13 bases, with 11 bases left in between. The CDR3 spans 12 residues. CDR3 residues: CATSRAQLTQFF. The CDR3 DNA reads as TGTGCCACCAGCAGAGCACAGCTAACTCAGTTCTTC.

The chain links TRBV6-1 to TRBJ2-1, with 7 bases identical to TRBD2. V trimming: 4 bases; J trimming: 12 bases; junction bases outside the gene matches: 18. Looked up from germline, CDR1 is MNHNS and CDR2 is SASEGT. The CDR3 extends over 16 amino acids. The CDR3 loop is CASSVLGFLGEGGQFF. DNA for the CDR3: TGTGCCAGCAGTGTTCTCGGGTTCTTGGGGGAGGGAGGGCAGTTCTTC.

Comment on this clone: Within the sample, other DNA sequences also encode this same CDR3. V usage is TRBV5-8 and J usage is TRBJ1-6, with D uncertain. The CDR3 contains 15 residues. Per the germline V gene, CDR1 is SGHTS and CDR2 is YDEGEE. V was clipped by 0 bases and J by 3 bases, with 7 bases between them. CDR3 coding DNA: TGTGCCAGCAGCTTGGAACGAGGCTATAATTCACCCCTCCACTTT. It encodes CASSLERGYNSPLHF. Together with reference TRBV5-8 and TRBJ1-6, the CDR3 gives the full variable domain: EAGVTQSPTHLIKTRGQQATLRCSPISGHTSVYWYQQALGLGLQFLLWYDEGEERNRGNFPPRFSGRQFPNYSSELNVNALELEDSALYLCASSLERGYNSPLHFGNGTRLTVT.

This CDR3 is CASSIGQEQFF. The CDR3 nucleotides are TGTGCCAGTAGTATAGGCCAGGAGCAGTTCTTC. The gene calls are TRBV19 and TRBJ2-1; unclear D gene. This CDR3 region has 11 residues. Trimming left V 1 base short and J 10 bases short, with 5 bases between. The V gene's germline CDR1 is LNHDA and CDR2 SQIVND (reference sequence).

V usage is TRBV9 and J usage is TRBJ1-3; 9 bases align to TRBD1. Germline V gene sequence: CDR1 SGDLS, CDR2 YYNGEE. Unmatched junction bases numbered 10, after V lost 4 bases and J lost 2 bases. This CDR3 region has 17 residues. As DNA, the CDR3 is TGTGCCAGCAGCCCACGGGACAGGGACAGCGCTGGAAACACCATATATTTT. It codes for CASSPRDRDSAGNTIYF.

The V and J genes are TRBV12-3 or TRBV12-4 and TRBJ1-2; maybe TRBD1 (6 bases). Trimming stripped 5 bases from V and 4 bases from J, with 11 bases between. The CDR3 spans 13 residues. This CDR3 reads CASSLTGGYGYTF. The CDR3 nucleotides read TGTGCCAGCAGTCTGACAGGTGGCTATGGCTACACCTTC.

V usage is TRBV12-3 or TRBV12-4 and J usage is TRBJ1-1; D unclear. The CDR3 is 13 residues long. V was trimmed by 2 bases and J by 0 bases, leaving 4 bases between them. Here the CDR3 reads CASSLPVNTEAFF. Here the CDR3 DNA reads TGTGCCAGCAGTTTACCAGTGAACACTGAAGCTTTCTTT.

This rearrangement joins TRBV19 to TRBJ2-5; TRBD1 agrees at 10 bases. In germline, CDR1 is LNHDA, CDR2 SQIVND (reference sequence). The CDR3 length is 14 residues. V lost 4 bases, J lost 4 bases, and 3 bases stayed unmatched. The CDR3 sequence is CASSTRDRGETQYF. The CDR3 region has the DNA TGTGCCAGTAGTACCCGGGACAGGGGAGAGACCCAGTACTTC.

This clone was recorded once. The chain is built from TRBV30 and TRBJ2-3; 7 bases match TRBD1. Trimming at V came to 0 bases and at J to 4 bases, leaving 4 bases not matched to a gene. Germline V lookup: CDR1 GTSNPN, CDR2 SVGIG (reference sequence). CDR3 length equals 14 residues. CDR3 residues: CAWSVQGGADTQYF. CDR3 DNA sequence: TGTGCCTGGAGTGTACAAGGGGGCGCAGATACGCAGTATTTT.

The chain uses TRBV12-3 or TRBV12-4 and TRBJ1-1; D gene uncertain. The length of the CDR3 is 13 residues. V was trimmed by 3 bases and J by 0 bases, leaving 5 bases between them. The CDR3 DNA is TGTGCCAGCAGTTTTTACATGAACACTGAAGCTTTCTTT. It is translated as CASSFYMNTEAFF.

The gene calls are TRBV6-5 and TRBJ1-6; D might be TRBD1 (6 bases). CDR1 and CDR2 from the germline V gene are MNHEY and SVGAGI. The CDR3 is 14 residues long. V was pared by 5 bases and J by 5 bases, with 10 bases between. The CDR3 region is CASSRTVNNSPLHF. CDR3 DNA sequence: TGTGCCAGCAGTCGGACAGTAAATAATTCACCCCTCCACTTT.

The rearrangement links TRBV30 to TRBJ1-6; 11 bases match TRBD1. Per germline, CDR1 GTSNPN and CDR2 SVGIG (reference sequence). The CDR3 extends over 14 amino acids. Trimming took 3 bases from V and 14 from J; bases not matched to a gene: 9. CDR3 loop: CAWSTGTGGQALHF. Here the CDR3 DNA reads TGTGCCTGGAGCACCGGGACAGGGGGGCAGGCCCTCCACTTT.